A selection of T cell receptor beta chains follows, all from one sample in a study of T-cell memory formation after mild COVID-19. TCRdb processed the 5' RACE reads anew with MiXCR; each CDR3 protein has one entry. The data contain under 400,000 distinct CDR3 sequences, 20% to 25% of them singletons. Sequencing used PBMCs or a T cell subset sorted from them (not recorded which). These receptors all come from an adult woman who had mild COVID-19 (a few samples of this study predate the infection). Cell type and time point are not known. Each CDR3 is given with its conserved first and last residue. The D gene is left open where the match is weak. Clone size, where shown, is once, few, many, or a class for clones that have expanded.

>-|TRBV29-1|few|TRBJ2-1
TGCAGCGTTGAGGAGGTGGCCAGGGGATTTCAGAAGCATGAGCAGTTCTTC
CSVEEVARGFQKHEQFF
>-|TRBV4-2|-|TRBJ2-7
TGTGCCAGCAGCCAGGTCGTCGGAACCCCCTACGAGCAGTACTTC
CASSQVVGTPYEQYF
>TRBD2|TRBV20-1|-|TRBJ2-7
TGCAGTGCTAGCCAGATAGCTAGCGGGAGACCCTCCTACGAGCAGTACTTC
CSASQIASGRPSYEQYF
>TRBD2|TRBV12-3/TRBV12-4|few|TRBJ2-1
TGTGCCAGCAGTTTAGTAACTAGCGGGGGGGCCTGGAACAATGAGCAGTTCTTC
CASSLVTSGGAWNNEQFF
>TRBD2|TRBV6-1|-|TRBJ2-7
TGTGCCAGCACGGGAGGGCCCGAGCAGTACTTC
CASTGGPEQYF
>TRBD2|TRBV20-1|few|TRBJ2-3
TGCAGTGCTAGTGATCGGGGGGGCCTCGTAGCAGATACGCAGTATTTT
CSASDRGGLVADTQYF
>TRBD1|TRBV27|few|TRBJ2-2
TGTGCCAGCAGGCACTTGGGACAGGGTTTCACCGGGGAGCTGTTTTTT
CASRHLGQGFTGELFF
>-|TRBV6-1|-|TRBJ2-7
TGTGCCAGCAGTGAACCCAGGCCCCTCTACTTC
CASSEPRPLYF
>-|TRBV7-9|many|TRBJ2-5
TGTGCCAGCAGCTTAGCGGTCGGCAGCCAAGAGACCCAGTACTTC
CASSLAVGSQETQYF
>-|TRBV5-5|-|TRBJ2-7
TGTGCCAGCGCACTTTTCGCCGAGCAGTACTTC
CASALFAEQYF
>-|TRBV6-5|many|TRBJ2-1
TGTGCCAGCAGTTACTCAACTCATAATGAGCAGTTCTTC
CASSYSTHNEQFF
>-|TRBV29-1|-|TRBJ2-7
TGCAGCGTGGGTGTTGTCTATACTCCCTACGAGCAGTACTTC
CSVGVVYTPYEQYF
>-|TRBV12-3/TRBV12-4|few|TRBJ1-1
TGTGCCAGCAGTCCCACAGGAGGCTGGAACACTGAAGCTTTCTTT
CASSPTGGWNTEAFF
>-|TRBV18|-|TRBJ1-1
TGTGCCAGCTCACAGGGGAGAACTGAAGCTTTCTTT
CASSQGRTEAFF
>TRBD1|TRBV5-1|-|TRBJ2-3
TGCGCCAGCAGCCTAGGACAGGTTCAGGATACGCAGTATTTT
CASSLGQVQDTQYF
>TRBD2|TRBV13|-|TRBJ2-3
TGTGCCAGCAGCTACCAGCCAGGACTAGCCGGGACTAGCACAGATACGCAGTATTTT
CASSYQPGLAGTSTDTQYF
>-|TRBV27|many|TRBJ2-2
TGTGCCAGCAGTTTCCCAACCGGCGGGGAGCTGTTTTTT
CASSFPTGGELFF
>-|TRBV7-3|-|TRBJ2-1
TGTGCCAGCAGCTCCGATTTCAACTACAATGAGCAGTTCTTC
CASSSDFNYNEQFF
>TRBD2|TRBV2|few|TRBJ2-1
TGTGCCAGCAGTCCCACTAGCGGGGGATGGAATGAGCAGTTCTTC
CASSPTSGGWNEQFF
>TRBD1|TRBV3-1|few|TRBJ2-7
TGTGCCAGCAGCCAAGGACCGGGGACAGAATACTACGAGCAGTACTTC
CASSQGPGTEYYEQYF
>-|TRBV5-1|-|TRBJ2-2
TGCGCCAGCAGCGCTGGGGCCCCTAACACCGGGGAGCTGTTTTTT
CASSAGAPNTGELFF
>TRBD1|TRBV27|-|TRBJ2-3
TGTGCCAGCAGTTTATCCCACGGGACAGGGTGGGATACGCAGTATTTT
CASSLSHGTGWDTQYF
>-|TRBV18|-|TRBJ2-1
TGTGCCAGCTCACCACTATCATCTGGGGGCAATGAGCAGTTCTTC
CASSPLSSGGNEQFF
>TRBD1|TRBV9|many|TRBJ2-7
TGTGCCAGCAGCATCGGGACAGGGGCCTACGAGCAGTACTTC
CASSIGTGAYEQYF
>TRBD2|TRBV24-1|-|TRBJ2-5
TGTGCCACCAGTGACCCGACTAGCGGTTTCGGGGCCCAGTACTTC
CATSDPTSGFGAQYF
>TRBD1|TRBV12-3/TRBV12-4|few|TRBJ1-5
TGTGCCAGCAGGCACAACAGGGGAAATCAGCCCCAGCATTTT
CASRHNRGNQPQHF
>-|TRBV7-6|-|TRBJ2-3
TGTGCCAGCAGCATGAGACAAGGCACAGATACGCAGTATTTT
CASSMRQGTDTQYF
>TRBD2|TRBV20-1|-|TRBJ2-1
TGCAGTGCTAGACGATCCGGACTAGGCAATGAGCAGTTCTTC
CSARRSGLGNEQFF
>-|TRBV11-2|few|TRBJ1-1
TGTGCCAGCAGCTTAGATGATTTCACTGAAGCTTTCTTT
CASSLDDFTEAFF
>TRBD2|TRBV6-5|few|TRBJ2-5
TGTGCCAGCAGTTACTTGCGGGAGGGCCGGGAGACCCAGTACTTC
CASSYLREGRETQYF
>TRBD2|TRBV12-3/TRBV12-4|few|TRBJ2-1
TGTGCCAGCAGTCCCTGGACTAGCGGGGTTACCAATGAGCAGTTCTTC
CASSPWTSGVTNEQFF
>-|TRBV7-8|-|TRBJ2-7
TGTGCCAGCAGCTTAGAGCTGCGAGGTTTTCCCTCCCTAGGGCAGTACTTC
CASSLELRGFPSLGQYF
>-|TRBV25-1|-|TRBJ2-5
TGTGCCAGCAGTGACCACACTCGCCAAGAGACCCAGTACTTC
CASSDHTRQETQYF
>-|TRBV6-5|few|TRBJ2-2
TGTGCCAGCTCTGGCGGGAAAACGAACACCGGGGAGCTGTTTTTT
CASSGGKTNTGELFF
>TRBD1|TRBV6-5|few|TRBJ2-1
TGTGCCAGCAGGGGACAGGGCTCAAGATCCTACAATGAGCAGTTCTTC
CASRGQGSRSYNEQFF
>-|TRBV12-3/TRBV12-4|-|TRBJ1-2
TGTGCCAGCAGTTTTATGCAACAGGGCTCGAATGGCTACACCTTC
CASSFMQQGSNGYTF
>-|TRBV19|-|TRBJ1-2
TGTGCCAGTAGTAGTCGAGGAAACTATGGCTACACCTTC
CASSSRGNYGYTF
>TRBD1|TRBV12-3/TRBV12-4|few|TRBJ2-7
TGTGCCAGCACCTCGGACAGGAAGTCCTACGAGCAGTACTTC
CASTSDRKSYEQYF
>-|TRBV12-5|-|TRBJ2-5
TGTGCTAGTGGTTTGGGGGTAGACCCAGAGACCCAGTACTTC
CASGLGVDPETQYF
>TRBD1|TRBV5-1|few|TRBJ2-7
TGCGCCAGCAGCTCTGGACAGGGGCTATCCTCCTACGAGCAGTACTTC
CASSSGQGLSSYEQYF
>TRBD2|TRBV20-1|-|TRBJ2-1
TGCAGTGCTGCCGGGACTAGCGGGACGACGACCTACAATGAGCAGTTCTTC
CSAAGTSGTTTYNEQFF
>-|TRBV24-1|few|TRBJ1-4
TGTGCCACCAGTGTCTCCCAAGGGGACGCAACTAATGAAAAACTGTTTTTT
CATSVSQGDATNEKLFF
>TRBD1|TRBV20-1|-|TRBJ1-6
TGCAGTGCTAGGGACAGGGGTGATTCACCCCTCCACTTT
CSARDRGDSPLHF
>TRBD2|TRBV6-6|-|TRBJ2-7
TGTGCCAGCAGTTCGCATTGGGGACTAGCGGGAGCCTACGAGCAGTACTTC
CASSSHWGLAGAYEQYF
>TRBD1|TRBV5-1|-|TRBJ1-6
TGCGCCAGCAGCTTGGAGACAGGGGATAATTCACCCCTCCACTTT
CASSLETGDNSPLHF
>-|TRBV29-1|-|TRBJ2-7
TGCAGCGTTGAAGGCCCAAACGAGCAGTACTTC
CSVEGPNEQYF
>-|TRBV7-6|many|TRBJ2-1
TGTGCCAGCAGCATAAGGGTCGGCAATGAGCAGTTCTTC
CASSIRVGNEQFF
>TRBD2|TRBV6-4|few|TRBJ2-1
TGTGCCAGCAGCGCCCGGACTAGCGGGAGCGGTGAGCAGTTCTTC
CASSARTSGSGEQFF
>-|TRBV27|-|TRBJ1-6
TGTGCCAGCAGTTACGTCGGGGAATCTAATTCACCCCTCCACTTT
CASSYVGESNSPLHF
>TRBD2|TRBV9|few|TRBJ2-1
TGTGCCAGCAGCGCTAGCGGATACTCCTACAATGAGCAGTTCTTC
CASSASGYSYNEQFF